These 18 T cell receptor beta chains share one sample of origin, sequenced in a study of tumor and adjacent non-tumor tissue in lung cancer. TCRbeta libraries were built with three rounds of nested PCR, modified from ARM-PCR. TCRdb used MiXCR to reprocess the multiplex PCR reads, holding one entry per CDR3 protein. The sample records some 84,000 distinct CDR3 sequences, approximately 57% being singletons. No cell sorting was done before RNA was extracted from the tissue. Specimen: lung tumor tissue. Source of these receptors: a man aged 70-80 years with non-small cell lung cancer.

On this clonotype: At one boundary the junction diverges from the germline segment, which might be a read error. The chain combines TRBV6-5 with TRBJ2-7; the match to TRBD2 covers 7 bases. Germline V gives CDR1 MNHEY, CDR2 SVGAGI. CDR3 size: 15 residues. The DNA for the CDR3 is TGTGCCAGCAGTACATATGGGACTACCATCCACGAGCAGTGCTTC. It encodes CASSTYGTTIHEQCF.

Worth noting for this clonotype: The CDR3 ends on some other residue instead of the conserved phenylalanine or tryptophan, so this is likely a read error. J is TRBJ2-7 and V is TRBV5-4; D is ambiguous. The germline gives CDR1 SGHNT, CDR2 YYREEE (reference sequence). Deletions cut 5 bases from V and 4 bases from J, with 16 bases between. There are 14 residues in the CDR3. CDR3 region: CASRASLIGYEQYI. The CDR3 nucleotides are TGTGCCAGCAGAGCGAGCCTGATTGGGTACGAGCAGTACATC.

As to this clonotype: This may come from a read error, since a much larger clone is one base off. The chain carries TRBV29-1 and TRBJ2-5, with a possible D match to TRBD1 (6 bases). CDR1 is SQVTM, CDR2 ANQGSEA, per germline. The CDR3 consists of 15 residues. Written as DNA, the CDR3 is TGCAGCGTTCTGGGGGCCTACTCGACTCAAGAGGCCCAGTACTTC. Its protein is CSVLGAYSTQEAQYF.

Comments on this clonotype: A much larger clone differs from this one at a single base, so this may be a read error. No conserved phenylalanine or tryptophan is present at the end of the CDR3, so a read error is the likely explanation. The rearrangement joins TRBV7-9 to TRBJ1-1; 9 nucleotides line up with TRBD1. CDR3 length: 15 residues. V was pared by 2 bases and J by 5 bases, with 6 bases of the junction left unmatched. Germline CDR1 is SEHNR and CDR2 is FQNEAQ (reference sequence). Here the CDR3 reads CASSLQGQGLTEAFI. The CDR3 DNA reads as TGTGCCAGCAGCTTACAGGGACAGGGCTTAACTGAAGCTTTCATT.

This clonotype came up many times. V is TRBV4-1 and J is TRBJ1-5, with D possibly matching TRBD1 (6 bases). CDR1 and CDR2 from the germline V gene are MGHRA and YSYEKL. The CDR3 is 14 residues long. V was cut by 4 bases and J by 7 bases, with 14 bases left in between. CDR3 nucleotides: TGCGCCAGCAGCCTTGTCGAGGGGGGCCAGCCCCAGCATTTT. As protein: CASSLVEGGQPQHF.

This clonotype was found many times. This chain connects TRBV28 to TRBJ2-7; TRBD2 matches 7 bases. Germline V gives CDR1 MDHEN, CDR2 SYDVKM. V shed 3 bases and J 0 bases; nucleotides not matched to a gene: 14. This CDR3 is 18 amino acids long. DNA of the CDR3: TGTGCCAGCAGTTTTGGTCGAGGCAGCGGGAAAGTCTCCTACGAGCAGTACTTC. It is translated as CASSFGRGSGKVSYEQYF.

Regarding this clonotype: Sequence at one end of the junction differs from germline and may be a read error. This sequence joins TRBV5-6 and TRBJ1-2, with 9 bases that match TRBD1. CDR1 is SGHDT, CDR2 YYEEEE, per germline. This CDR3 comprises 16 residues. The CDR3 loop is CASSHTPGQGIPGYAF. CDR3 DNA: TGTGCCAGCAGCCACACACCAGGACAGGGGATTCCTGGCTACGCCTTC.

As to this clonotype: With a much larger clone just one base away, this may be a read error. V is TRBV13 and J is TRBJ2-1, with 7 bases lining up with TRBD2. Germline values: CDR1 PRHDT, CDR2 FYEKMQ (reference sequence). The CDR3 spans 13 residues. This CDR3 is CASSLGGTNDQFF. In DNA form, the CDR3 reads TGTGCCAGCAGCTTGGGAGGGACCAATGATCAGTTCTTC.

As for this clonotype: Likely a read error: the CDR3 ends without its conserved phenylalanine or tryptophan. The chain uses TRBV29-1 and TRBJ1-5, with a weak D call TRBD1 (5 bases). The length of the CDR3 is 13 residues. CDR1 is SQVTM and CDR2 is ANQGSEA in the germline V gene. CDR3: CSVGRDSNQPQHS. CDR3 nucleotide sequence: TGTAGCGTTGGCCGGGACAGCAATCAGCCCCAGCATTCT.

This clonotype was counted many times. This sequence joins TRBV28 and TRBJ1-2; no clear D gene. From germline, CDR1 is MDHEN and CDR2 SYDVKM. The CDR3 runs 11 residues. V was clipped by 4 bases and J by 8 bases, with 8 bases between them. DNA for the CDR3: TGTGCCAGCAGTTCTCGACGAGGCTACACCTTC. Translated: CASSSRRGYTF.

This chain links TRBV6-1 with TRBJ2-7; 7 bases agree with TRBD1. This CDR3 comprises 13 residues. Germline CDR1 MNHNS, CDR2 SASEGT. The V gene end was trimmed by 5 bases and the J gene end by 5 bases; junction bases not matched to a gene: 6. DNA of the CDR3: TGTGCCAGCAGTCTGGAAAGGGGGCACGAGCAGTACTTC. As protein: CASSLERGHEQYF.

This clonotype was seen at least ten times. V usage is TRBV20-1 and J usage is TRBJ2-7; 10 bases match TRBD1. The junction had 4 bases not matched to a gene; V was cut back by 3 bases and J by 2 bases. The CDR3 has 14 amino acids. CDR1 is DFQATT and CDR2 is SNEGSKA in the germline V gene (reference sequence). For the CDR3, the DNA is TGCAGTGCTAGTGGGGGGACAGGGGCCTACGAGCAGTACTTC. Translating gives CSASGGTGAYEQYF.

About this clonotype: A single base separates this from a much larger clone, so it may be a read error. This chain uses TRBV28 with TRBJ1-4, with TRBD1 identical over 7 bases. V was pared by 10 bases and J by 8 bases, with 13 bases of the junction left unmatched. The CDR3 spans 14 residues. Germline CDR1 reads MDHEN; CDR2 reads SYDVKM. The DNA for the CDR3 is TGTGCCACCACCCCACAGGGGCGCGAAGAAAAACTGTTTTTT. Residues: CATTPQGREEKLFF.

V is TRBV28 and J is TRBJ2-7; 10 bases agree with TRBD1. CDR3 length equals 17 residues. Looked up from germline, CDR1 is MDHEN and CDR2 is SYDVKM. Unmatched junction bases numbered 12, after V lost 6 bases and J lost 1 base. The CDR3 DNA reads as TGTGCCAGCAGCCCCCGCAGGTTGGACAGGGGGTCCTACGAGCAGTACTTC. As protein: CASSPRRLDRGSYEQYF. The full variable domain, rest sourced from reference TRBV28 and TRBJ2-7, is DVKVTQSSRYLVKRTGEKVFLECVQDMDHENMFWYRQDPGLGLRLIYFSYDVKMKEKGDIPEGYSVSREKKERFSLILESASTNQTSMYLCASSPRRLDRGSYEQYFGPGTRLTVT.

This clonotype was counted between two and nine times. The V gene is TRBV28, the J gene TRBJ2-4, with D maybe TRBD2 (7 bases). The germline CDR1 and CDR2 sequences are MDHEN and SYDVKM. This CDR3 has 16 residues. Trimming left V 4 bases short and J 0 bases short, with 13 bases between. The chain's CDR3 is CASSSAGAGAKNIQYF. DNA for the CDR3: TGTGCCAGCAGTTCGGCGGGGGCGGGAGCCAAAAACATTCAGTACTTC.

Concerning this clonotype: A single base separates this from a much larger clone, so it may be a read error. The J gene is TRBJ2-1, the V gene TRBV7-9, with 7 bases aligning to TRBD1. CDR3 length: 14 residues. Germline V gives CDR1 SEHNR, CDR2 FQNEAQ (reference sequence). The CDR3 sequence: CTSSLDRAYNEQFF. The CDR3 nucleotides read TGTACCAGCAGCTTAGACAGGGCCTACAATGAGCAGTTCTTC.

To note about this clonotype: The junction does not match germline at one end; this may be a read error. The chain employs TRBV29-1 and TRBJ2-7, with no clear D. The CDR3 has 12 residues. CDR1 and CDR2 from the germline V gene are SQVTM and ANQGSEA. CDR3 residues: CSVRKGVYEQCF. The CDR3 bases are TGCAGCGTGAGGAAAGGCGTGTACGAGCAGTGCTTC.

V usage is TRBV11-2 and J usage is TRBJ2-5; 8 bases align to TRBD1. The germline V gene has CDR1 SGHAT and CDR2 FQNNGV. This CDR3 contains 17 residues. The CDR3 bases are TGTATCAGCAGCTCGCGCGGACAGGGAAATCGGCAAGAGACCCAGTACTTC. It encodes CISSSRGQGNRQETQYF.